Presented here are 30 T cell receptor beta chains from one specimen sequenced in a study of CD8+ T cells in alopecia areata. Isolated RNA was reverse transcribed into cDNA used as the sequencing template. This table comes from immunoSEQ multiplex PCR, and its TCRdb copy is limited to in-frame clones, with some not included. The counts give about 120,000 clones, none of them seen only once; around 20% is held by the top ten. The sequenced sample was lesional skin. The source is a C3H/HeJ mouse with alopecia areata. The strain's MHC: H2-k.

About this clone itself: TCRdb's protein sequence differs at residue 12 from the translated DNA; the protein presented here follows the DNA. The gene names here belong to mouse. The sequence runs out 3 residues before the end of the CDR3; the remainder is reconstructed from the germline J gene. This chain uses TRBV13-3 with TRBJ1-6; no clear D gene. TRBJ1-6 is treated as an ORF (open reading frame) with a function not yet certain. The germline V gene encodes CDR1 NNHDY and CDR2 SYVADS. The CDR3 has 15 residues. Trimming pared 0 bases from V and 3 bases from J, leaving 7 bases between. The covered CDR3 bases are TGTGCCAGCAGTGATGAAGACAACTATAATTCGCCC. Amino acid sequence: CASSDEDNYNSP. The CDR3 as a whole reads CASSDEDNYNSPLYF.

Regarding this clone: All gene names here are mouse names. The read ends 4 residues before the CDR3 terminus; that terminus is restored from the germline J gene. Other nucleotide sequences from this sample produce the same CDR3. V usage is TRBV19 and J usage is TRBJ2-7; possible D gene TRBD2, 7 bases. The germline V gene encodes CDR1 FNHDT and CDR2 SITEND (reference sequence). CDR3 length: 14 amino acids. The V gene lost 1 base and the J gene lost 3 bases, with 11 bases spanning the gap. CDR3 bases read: TGTGCCAGCAGTATAACCGGGGGGCGCTAT. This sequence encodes CASSITGGRY. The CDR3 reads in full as CASSITGGRYEQYF.

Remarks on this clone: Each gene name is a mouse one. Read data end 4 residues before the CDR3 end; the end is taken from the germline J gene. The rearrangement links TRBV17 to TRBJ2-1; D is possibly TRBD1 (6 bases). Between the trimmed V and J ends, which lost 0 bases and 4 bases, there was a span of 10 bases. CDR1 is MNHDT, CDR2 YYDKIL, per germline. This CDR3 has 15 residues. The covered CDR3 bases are TGTGCTAGCAGTAGAGATACGACAGGATATGCT. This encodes CASSRDTTGYA. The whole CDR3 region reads CASSRDTTGYAEQFF.

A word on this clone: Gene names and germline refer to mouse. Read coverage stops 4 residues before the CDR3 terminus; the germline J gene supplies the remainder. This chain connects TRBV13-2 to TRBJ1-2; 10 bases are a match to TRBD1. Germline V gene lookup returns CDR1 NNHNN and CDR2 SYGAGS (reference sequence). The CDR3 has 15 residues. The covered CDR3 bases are TGTGCCAGCGGTGATGCGGGACAGGGGATTTCC. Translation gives CASGDAGQGIS. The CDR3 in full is CASGDAGQGISDYTF.

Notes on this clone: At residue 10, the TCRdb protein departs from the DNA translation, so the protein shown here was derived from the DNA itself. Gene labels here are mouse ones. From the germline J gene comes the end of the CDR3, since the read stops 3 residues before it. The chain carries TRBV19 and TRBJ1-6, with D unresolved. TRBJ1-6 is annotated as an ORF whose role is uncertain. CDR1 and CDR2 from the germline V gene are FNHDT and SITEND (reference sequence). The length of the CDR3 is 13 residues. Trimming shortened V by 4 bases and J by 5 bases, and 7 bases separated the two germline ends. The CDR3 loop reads CASSLLHNSPLYF. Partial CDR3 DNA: TGTGCCAGCAGTCTACTCCATAATTCGCCC.

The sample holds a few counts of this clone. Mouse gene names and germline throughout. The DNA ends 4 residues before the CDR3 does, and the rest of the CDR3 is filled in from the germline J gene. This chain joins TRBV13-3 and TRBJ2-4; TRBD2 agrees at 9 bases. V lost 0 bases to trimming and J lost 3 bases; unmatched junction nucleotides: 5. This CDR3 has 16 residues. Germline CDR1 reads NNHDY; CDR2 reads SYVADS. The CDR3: CASSDVGGAPQNTLYF. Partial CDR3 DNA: TGTGCCAGCAGTGATGTTGGGGGGGCGCCCCAAAAC.

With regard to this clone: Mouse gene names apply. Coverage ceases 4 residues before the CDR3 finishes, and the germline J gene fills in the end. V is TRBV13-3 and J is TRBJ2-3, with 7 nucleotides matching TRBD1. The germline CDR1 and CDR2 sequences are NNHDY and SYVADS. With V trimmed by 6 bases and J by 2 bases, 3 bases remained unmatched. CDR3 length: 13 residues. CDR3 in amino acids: CASTQGIAETLYF. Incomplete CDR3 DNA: TGTGCCAGCACACAGGGGATTGCAGAA.

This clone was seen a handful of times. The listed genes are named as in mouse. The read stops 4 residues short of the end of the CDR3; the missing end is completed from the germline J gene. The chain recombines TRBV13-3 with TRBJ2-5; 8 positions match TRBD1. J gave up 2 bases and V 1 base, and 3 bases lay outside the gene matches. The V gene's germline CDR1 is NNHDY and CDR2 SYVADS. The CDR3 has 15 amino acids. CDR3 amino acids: CASSDRQGRQDTQYF. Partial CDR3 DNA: TGTGCCAGCAGTGATCGACAGGGGCGCCAAGAC.

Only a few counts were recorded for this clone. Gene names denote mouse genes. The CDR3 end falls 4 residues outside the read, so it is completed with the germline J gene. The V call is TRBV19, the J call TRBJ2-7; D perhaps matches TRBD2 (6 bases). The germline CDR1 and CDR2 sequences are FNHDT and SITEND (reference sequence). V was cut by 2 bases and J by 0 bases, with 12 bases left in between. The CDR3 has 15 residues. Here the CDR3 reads CASSMAWGSSYEQYF. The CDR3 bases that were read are TGTGCCAGCAGTATGGCCTGGGGAAGCTCCTAT.

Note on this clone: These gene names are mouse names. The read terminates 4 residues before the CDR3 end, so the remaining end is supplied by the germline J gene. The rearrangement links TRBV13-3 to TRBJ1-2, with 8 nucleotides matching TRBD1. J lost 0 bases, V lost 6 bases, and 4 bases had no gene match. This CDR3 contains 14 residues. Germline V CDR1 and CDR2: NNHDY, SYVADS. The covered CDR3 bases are TGTGCCAGCACCGGGACAGGAGCAAACTCC. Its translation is CASTGTGANS. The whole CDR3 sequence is CASTGTGANSDYTF.

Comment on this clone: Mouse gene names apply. The CDR3 protein is CTCSRGTGGAWAEQFF. CDR3 bases read: TGCACCTGCAGTAGAGGGACTGGGGGGGCGTGGGCT. V is TRBV1 and J is TRBJ2-1, with 14 nucleotides matching TRBD2. The read ends 4 residues before the CDR3 terminus; that terminus is restored from the germline J gene. The CDR3 length is 16 residues. Germline V gene sequence: CDR1 NSQYPW, CDR2 LRSPGD (reference sequence).

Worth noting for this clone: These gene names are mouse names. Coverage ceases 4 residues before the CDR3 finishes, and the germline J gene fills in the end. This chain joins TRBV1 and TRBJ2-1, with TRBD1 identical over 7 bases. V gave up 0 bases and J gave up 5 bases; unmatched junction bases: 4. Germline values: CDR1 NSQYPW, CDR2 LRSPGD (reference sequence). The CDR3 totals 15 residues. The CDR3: CTCSAEAGGDAEQFF. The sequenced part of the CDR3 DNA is TGCACCTGCAGTGCAGAGGCAGGGGGAGATGCT.

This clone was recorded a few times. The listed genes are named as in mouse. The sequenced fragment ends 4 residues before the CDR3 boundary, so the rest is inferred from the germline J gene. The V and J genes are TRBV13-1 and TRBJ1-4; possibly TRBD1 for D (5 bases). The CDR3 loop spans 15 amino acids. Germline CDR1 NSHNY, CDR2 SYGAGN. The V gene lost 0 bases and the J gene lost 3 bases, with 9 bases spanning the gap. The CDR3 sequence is CASSDARVTNERLFF. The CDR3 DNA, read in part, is TGTGCCAGCAGTGATGCCAGGGTTACCAACGAA.

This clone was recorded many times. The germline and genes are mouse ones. This CDR3 reads CASSEQGSNEQYF. CDR3 DNA, as far as it was read: TGTGCCAGCAGTGAACAGGGAAGTAAT. V and J are TRBV13-3 and TRBJ2-7, with D tentatively TRBD1 (6 bases). The missing CDR3 end, 4 residues past where the read stops, is filled in from the germline J gene. The CDR3 runs to 13 residues. The germline CDR1 and CDR2 sequences are NNHDY and SYVADS.

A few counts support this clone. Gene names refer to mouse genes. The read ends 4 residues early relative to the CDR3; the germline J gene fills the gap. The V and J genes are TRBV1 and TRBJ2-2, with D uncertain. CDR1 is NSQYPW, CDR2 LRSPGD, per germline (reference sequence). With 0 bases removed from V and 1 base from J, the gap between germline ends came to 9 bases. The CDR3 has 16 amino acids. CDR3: CTCSADRRINTGQLYF. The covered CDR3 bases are TGCACCTGCAGTGCAGATCGCAGGATAAACACCGGG.

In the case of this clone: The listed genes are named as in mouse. The sequenced CDR3 bases are TGTGCCAGCAGTGATACGGGGGGGGGCAGAGAC. Translation: CASSDTGGGRD. The entire CDR3 sequence reads CASSDTGGGRDTQYF. This chain uses TRBV13-1 with TRBJ2-5; 8 bases line up with TRBD2. The read terminates 4 residues ahead of where the CDR3 ends, so the germline J gene completes it. Germline CDR1 is NSHNY and CDR2 is SYGAGN. The CDR3 length is 15 residues.

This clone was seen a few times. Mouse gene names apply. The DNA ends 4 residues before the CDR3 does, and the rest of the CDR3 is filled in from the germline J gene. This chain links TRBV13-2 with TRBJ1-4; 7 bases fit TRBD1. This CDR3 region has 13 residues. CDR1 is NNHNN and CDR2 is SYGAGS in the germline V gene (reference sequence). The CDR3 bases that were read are TGTGCCAGCGACCCGACAGGGACCGAA. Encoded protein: CASDPTGTE. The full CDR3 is CASDPTGTERLFF.

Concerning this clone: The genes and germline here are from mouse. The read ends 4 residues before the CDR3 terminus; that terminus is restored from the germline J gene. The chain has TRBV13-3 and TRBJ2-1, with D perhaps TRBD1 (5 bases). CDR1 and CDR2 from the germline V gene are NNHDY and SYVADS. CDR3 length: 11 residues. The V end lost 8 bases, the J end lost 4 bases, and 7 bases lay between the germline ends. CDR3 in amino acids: CARTEYAEQFF. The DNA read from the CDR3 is TGTGCCAGGACAGAATATGCT.

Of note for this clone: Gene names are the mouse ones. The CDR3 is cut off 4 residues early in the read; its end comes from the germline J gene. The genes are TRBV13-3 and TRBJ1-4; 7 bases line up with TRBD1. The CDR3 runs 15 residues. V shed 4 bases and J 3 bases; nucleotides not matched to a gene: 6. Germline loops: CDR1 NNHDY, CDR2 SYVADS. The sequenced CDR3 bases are TGTGCCAGCAGTTCCTCAGGGGGGACCAACGAA. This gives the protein CASSSSGGTNE. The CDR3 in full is CASSSSGGTNERLFF.

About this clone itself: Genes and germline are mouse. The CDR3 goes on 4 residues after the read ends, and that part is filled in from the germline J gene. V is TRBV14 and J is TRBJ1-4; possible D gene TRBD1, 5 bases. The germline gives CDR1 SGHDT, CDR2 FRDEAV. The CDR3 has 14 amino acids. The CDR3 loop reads CASSPGTGGERLFF. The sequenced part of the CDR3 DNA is TGTGCCAGCAGTCCCGGGACTGGGGGCGAA. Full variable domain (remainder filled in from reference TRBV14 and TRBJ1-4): EAGVTQSPRYAVLQEGQAVSFWCDPISGHDTLYWYQQPRDQGPQLLVYFRDEAVIDNSQLPSDRFSAVRPKGTNSTLKIQSAKQGDTATYLCASSPGTGGERLFFGHGTKLSVL.

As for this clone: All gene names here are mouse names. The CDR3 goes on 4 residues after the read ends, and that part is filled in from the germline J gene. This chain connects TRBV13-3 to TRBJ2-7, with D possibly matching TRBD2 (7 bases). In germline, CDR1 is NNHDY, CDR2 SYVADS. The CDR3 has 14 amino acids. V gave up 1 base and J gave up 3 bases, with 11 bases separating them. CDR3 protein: CASSDWGAIYEQYF. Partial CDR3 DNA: TGTGCCAGCAGTGATTGGGGGGCCATCTAT.

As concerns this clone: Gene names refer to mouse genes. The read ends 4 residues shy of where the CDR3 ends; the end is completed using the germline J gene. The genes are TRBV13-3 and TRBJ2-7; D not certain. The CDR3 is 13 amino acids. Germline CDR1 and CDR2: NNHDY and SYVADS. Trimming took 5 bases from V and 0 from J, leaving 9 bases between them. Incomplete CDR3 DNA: TGTGCCAGCAGCGCCGACAACTCCTAT. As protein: CASSADNSY. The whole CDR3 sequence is CASSADNSYEQYF.

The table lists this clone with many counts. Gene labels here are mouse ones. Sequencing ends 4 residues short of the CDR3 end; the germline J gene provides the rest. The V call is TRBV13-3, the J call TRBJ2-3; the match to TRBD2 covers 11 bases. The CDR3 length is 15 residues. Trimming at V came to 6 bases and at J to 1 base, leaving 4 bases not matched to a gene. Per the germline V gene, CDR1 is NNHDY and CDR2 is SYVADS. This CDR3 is CASTLTGGGAETLYF. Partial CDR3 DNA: TGTGCCAGCACCCTGACTGGGGGGGGTGCAGAA.

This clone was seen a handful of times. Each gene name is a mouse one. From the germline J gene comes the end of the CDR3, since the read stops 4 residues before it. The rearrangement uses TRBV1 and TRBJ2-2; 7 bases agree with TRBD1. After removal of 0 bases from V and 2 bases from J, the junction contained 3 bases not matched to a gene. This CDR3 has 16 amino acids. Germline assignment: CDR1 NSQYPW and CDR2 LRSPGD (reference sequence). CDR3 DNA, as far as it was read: TGCACCTGCAGTGCAGAAGGACAGGTTAACACCGGG. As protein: CTCSAEGQVNTG. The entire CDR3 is CTCSAEGQVNTGQLYF.

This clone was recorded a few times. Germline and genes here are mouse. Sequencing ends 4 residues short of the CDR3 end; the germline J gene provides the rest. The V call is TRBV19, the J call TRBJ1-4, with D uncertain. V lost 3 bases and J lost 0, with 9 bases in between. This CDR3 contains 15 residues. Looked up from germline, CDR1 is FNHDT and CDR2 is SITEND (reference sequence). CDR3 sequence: CASSTIEFSNERLFF. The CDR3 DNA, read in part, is TGTGCCAGCAGTACTATAGAATTTTCCAACGAA. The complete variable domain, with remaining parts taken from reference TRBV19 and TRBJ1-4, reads GGIITQTPKFLIGQEGQKLTLKCQQNFNHDTMYWYRQDSGKGLRLIYYSITENDLQKGDLSEGYDASREKKSSFSLTVTSAQKNEMAVFLCASSTIEFSNERLFFGHGTKLSVL.

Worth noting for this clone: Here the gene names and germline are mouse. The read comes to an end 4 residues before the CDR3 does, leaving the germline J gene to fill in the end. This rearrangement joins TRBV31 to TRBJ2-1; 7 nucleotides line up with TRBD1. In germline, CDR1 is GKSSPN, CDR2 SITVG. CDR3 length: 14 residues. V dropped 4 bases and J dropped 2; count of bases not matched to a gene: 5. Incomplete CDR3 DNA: TGTGCCTGGAACCCGACAGGGTACTATGCT. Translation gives CAWNPTGYYA. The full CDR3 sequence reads CAWNPTGYYAEQFF.

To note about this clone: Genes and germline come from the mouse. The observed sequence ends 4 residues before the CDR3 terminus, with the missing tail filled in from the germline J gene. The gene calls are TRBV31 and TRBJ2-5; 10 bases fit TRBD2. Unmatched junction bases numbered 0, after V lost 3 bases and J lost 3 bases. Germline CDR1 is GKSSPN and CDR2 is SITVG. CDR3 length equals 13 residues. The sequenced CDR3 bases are TGTGCCTGGAGGGACTGGGGGCAAGAC. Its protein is CAWRDWGQD. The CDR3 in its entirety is CAWRDWGQDTQYF.

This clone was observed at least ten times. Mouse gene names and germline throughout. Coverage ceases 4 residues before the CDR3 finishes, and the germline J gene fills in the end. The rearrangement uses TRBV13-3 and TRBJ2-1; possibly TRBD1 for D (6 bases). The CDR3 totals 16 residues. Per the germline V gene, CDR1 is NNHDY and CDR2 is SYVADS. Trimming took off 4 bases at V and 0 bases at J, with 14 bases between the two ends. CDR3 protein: CASSPGTTNNYAEQFF. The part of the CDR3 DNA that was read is TGTGCCAGCAGTCCTGGGACAACAAATAACTATGCT.

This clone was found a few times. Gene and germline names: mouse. Incomplete CDR3 DNA: TGTGCCAGCGGTGAGAGGTGGGACAGGGTCGAA. Amino acids: CASGERWDRVE. The whole CDR3 protein is CASGERWDRVERLFF. V is TRBV13-2 and J is TRBJ1-4, with TRBD1 matching 9 bases. The read finishes 4 residues shy of the CDR3 end, and the germline J gene is used to complete it. The CDR3 totals 15 residues. Germline CDR1 and CDR2: NNHNN and SYGAGS (reference sequence).

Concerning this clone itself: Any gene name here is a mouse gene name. CDR3 DNA (partial): TGTGCCAGCAGTGATGCGCACATCTAT. The encoded protein is CASSDAHIY. The entire CDR3 is CASSDAHIYEQYF. V is TRBV13-1 and J is TRBJ2-7; no definite D call. The sequenced fragment ends 4 residues before the CDR3 boundary, so the rest is inferred from the germline J gene. V was cut by 0 bases and J by 3 bases, with 7 bases left in between. This CDR3 comprises 13 residues. The germline gives CDR1 NSHNY, CDR2 SYGAGN.